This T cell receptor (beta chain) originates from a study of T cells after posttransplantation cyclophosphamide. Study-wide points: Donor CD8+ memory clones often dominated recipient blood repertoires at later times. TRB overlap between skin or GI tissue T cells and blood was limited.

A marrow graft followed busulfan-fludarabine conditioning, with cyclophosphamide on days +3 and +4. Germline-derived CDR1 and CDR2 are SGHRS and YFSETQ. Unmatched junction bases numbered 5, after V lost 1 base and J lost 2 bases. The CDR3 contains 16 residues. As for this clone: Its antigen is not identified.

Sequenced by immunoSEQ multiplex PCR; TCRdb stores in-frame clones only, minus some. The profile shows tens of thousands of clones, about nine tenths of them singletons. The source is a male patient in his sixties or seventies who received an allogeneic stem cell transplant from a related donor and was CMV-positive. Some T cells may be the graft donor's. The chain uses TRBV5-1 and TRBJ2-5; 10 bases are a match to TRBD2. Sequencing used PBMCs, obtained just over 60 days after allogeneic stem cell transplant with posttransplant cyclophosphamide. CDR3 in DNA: TGCGCCAGCAGCTTGTTACCAGCGGGGGGGCAAGAGACCCAGTACTTC. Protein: CASSLLPAGGQETQYF.